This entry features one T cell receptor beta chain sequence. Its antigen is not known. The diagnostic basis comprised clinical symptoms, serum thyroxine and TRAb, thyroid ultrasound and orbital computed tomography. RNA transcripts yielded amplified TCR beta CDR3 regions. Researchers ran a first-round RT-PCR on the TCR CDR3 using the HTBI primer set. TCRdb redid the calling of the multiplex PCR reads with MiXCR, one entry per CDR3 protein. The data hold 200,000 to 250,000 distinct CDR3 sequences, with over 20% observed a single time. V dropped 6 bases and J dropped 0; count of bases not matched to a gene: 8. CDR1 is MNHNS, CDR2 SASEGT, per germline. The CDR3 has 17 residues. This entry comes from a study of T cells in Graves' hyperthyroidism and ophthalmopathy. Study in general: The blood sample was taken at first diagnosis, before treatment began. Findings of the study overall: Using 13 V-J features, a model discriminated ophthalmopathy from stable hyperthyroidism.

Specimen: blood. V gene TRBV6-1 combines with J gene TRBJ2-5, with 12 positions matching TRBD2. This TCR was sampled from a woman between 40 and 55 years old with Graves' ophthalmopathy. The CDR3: CASSPFLAGGYQETQYF. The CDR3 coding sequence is TGTGCCAGCAGCCCCTTCCTAGCGGGAGGGTACCAAGAGACCCAGTACTTC.